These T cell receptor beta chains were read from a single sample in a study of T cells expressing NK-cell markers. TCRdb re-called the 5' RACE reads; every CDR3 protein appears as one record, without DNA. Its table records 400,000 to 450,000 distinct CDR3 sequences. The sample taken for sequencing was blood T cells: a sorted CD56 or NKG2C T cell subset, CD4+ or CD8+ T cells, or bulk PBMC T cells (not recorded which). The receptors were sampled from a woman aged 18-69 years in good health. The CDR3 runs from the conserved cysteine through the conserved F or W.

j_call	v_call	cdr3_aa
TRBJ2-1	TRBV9	CASSPHLSGTSRRGQFF
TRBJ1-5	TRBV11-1	CASSFGTGSSYSNQPQHF
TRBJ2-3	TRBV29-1	CSVEGLGGTDTQYF
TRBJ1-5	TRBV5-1	CASSLEPNLNQPQHF
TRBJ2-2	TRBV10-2	CASSESQGYTGELFF
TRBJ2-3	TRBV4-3	CASSQAARVSDTQYF
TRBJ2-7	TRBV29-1	CSALTAPLGSYEQYF
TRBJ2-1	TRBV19	CASSKTSGAYNEQFF
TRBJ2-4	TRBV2	CASSVGRTNIQYF
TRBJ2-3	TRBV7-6	CASTESGGSTDTQYF
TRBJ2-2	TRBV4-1	CTSSQDARAPNTGELFF
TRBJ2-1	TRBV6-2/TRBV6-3	CASRTGQTSYNEQFF